Given below is one T cell receptor (beta chain) in context. With V trimmed by 4 bases and J by 0 bases, 3 bases remained unmatched. Germline values: CDR1 SNHLY, CDR2 FYNNEI. This CDR3 has 16 amino acids. This record belongs to a study of blood T cell repertoires in COVID-19. The Seattle site enrolled patients during active infection and followed them longitudinally. Sequencing used immunoSEQ multiplex PCR; TCRdb keeps in-frame clones, though not all of them. The table has under 50,000 clones, approximately 95% seen once. Material for sequencing was peripheral blood. The receptor comes from a man aged 60 to 69 with COVID-19, enrolled during active disease. The chain couples TRBV2 to TRBJ1-4; 9 bases agree with TRBD1. The CDR3 spells CASSVGTGTTNEKLFF. CDR3 in DNA: TGTGCCAGCAGTGTAGGGACAGGGACAACTAATGAAAAACTGTTTTTT.